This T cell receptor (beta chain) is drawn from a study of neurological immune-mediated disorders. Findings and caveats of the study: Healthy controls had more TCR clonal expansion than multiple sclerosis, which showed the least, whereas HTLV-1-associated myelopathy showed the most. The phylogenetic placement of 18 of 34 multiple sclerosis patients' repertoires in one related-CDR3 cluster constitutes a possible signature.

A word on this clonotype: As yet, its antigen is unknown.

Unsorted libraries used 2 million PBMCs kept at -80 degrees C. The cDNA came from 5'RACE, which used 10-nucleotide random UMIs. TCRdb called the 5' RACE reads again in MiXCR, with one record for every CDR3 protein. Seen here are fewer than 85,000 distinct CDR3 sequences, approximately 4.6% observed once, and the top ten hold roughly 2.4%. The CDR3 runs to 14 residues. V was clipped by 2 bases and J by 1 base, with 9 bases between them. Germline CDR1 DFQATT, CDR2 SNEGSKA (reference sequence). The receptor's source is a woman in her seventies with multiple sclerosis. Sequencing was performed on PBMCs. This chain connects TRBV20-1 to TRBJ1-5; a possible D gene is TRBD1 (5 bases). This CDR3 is CSARQGRSNQPQHF. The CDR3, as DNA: TGCAGTGCTAGACAGGGAAGGAGCAATCAGCCCCAGCATTTT.